This T cell receptor (beta chain) originates from a study of blood T cell repertoires in COVID-19. Germline loops: CDR1 ENHRY, CDR2 SYGVKD. This CDR3 is 18 amino acids long. V lost 3 bases, J lost 3 bases, and 12 bases stayed unmatched. The data were produced by immunoSEQ multiplex PCR, yet TCRdb's version contains in-frame clones alone and is incomplete. The sample has around 150,000 clones, around 73% seen once. Sequenced: peripheral blood. The chain is built from TRBV10-3 and TRBJ2-1, with 9 bases lining up with TRBD2. This TCR came from a man aged 60 to 69 who had recovered from COVID-19. The CDR3 spells CAISETGGASGIYNEQFF. The CDR3 DNA sequence: TGTGCCATCAGTGAAACGGGGGGAGCTAGCGGGATCTACAATGAGCAGTTCTTC.